Following are 17 T cell receptor beta chains from one sample sequenced in a study of cytotoxic CD8 clonotypes in ibrutinib-treated CLL. Using immunoSEQ multiplex PCR, the repertoire was profiled, and TCRdb retains in-frame clones only, with some absent. The sample shows fewer than 35,000 clones, more than 60% of them seen only once. The material was PBMCs, obtained after 24 months of ibrutinib treatment. These receptors all come from a human donor with chronic lymphocytic leukemia.

This clone is classed as medium-sized. The CDR3 DNA sequence: TGCGCCAGCAGTGAGTCGCGGGGGGCCAAAAACATTCAGTACTTC. It translates to CASSESRGAKNIQYF. This sequence joins TRBV10-2 and TRBJ2-4; the match to TRBD2 covers 7 bases. J gave up 1 base and V 0 bases, and 0 bases lay outside the gene matches. CDR3 length: 15 amino acids. The germline CDR1 and CDR2 sequences are WSHSY and SAAADI.

V gene TRBV5-1 combines with J gene TRBJ2-5, with D perhaps TRBD1 (6 bases). V lost 0 bases and J lost 5, with 11 bases in between. CDR3 length: 14 residues. The V gene's germline CDR1 is SGHRS and CDR2 YFSETQ. CDR3 amino acids: CASSLAQGFETQYF. The CDR3 DNA is TGCGCCAGCAGCTTGGCACAGGGATTTGAGACCCAGTACTTC. The whole variable domain, remainder taken from reference TRBV5-1 and TRBJ2-5, is KAGVTQTPRYLIKTRGQQVTLSCSPISGHRSVSWYQQTPGQGLQFLFEYFSETQRNKGNFPGRFSGRQFSNSRSEMNVSTLELGDSALYLCASSLAQGFETQYFGPGTRLLVL.

The sample holds a few counts of this clone. The genes are TRBV7-9 and TRBJ1-5, with 9 bases aligning to TRBD1. Germline V gene data show CDR1 as SEHNR and CDR2 as FQNEAQ (reference sequence). The CDR3 consists of 13 residues. Losses at the gene ends were 5 bases for V and 7 bases for J; bases not matched to a gene: 3. In nucleotides, the CDR3 is TGTGCCAGCAGCCGGGGACAGGGACAGCCCCAGCATTTT. Residues: CASSRGQGQPQHF.

The rearrangement joins TRBV19 to TRBJ1-5; D might be TRBD1 (5 bases). The CDR3 is 15 residues long. With 2 bases removed from V and 7 bases from J, the gap between germline ends came to 15 bases. CDR1 LNHDA and CDR2 SQIVND come from the germline V gene (reference sequence). The DNA of the CDR3 is TGTGCCAGTAGTATAAGGCAGGGAAGGAGCCAGCCCCAGCATTTT. This codes for CASSIRQGRSQPQHF.

The chain couples TRBV5-1 to TRBJ2-3; D is uncertain. This CDR3 is 15 amino acids long. Germline CDR1 reads SGHRS; CDR2 reads YFSETQ. V lost 5 bases, J lost 0 bases, and 13 bases lay in between. The CDR3 nucleotides are TGCGCCAGCAGGGCCCAAACCTCTAGCACAGATACGCAGTATTTT. Residues: CASRAQTSSTDTQYF.

This clone was found a few times. The rearrangement links TRBV7-8 to TRBJ1-2; the D is unclear. The V end was cut by 4 bases, the J end by 6 bases, with 18 bases between. Germline V CDR1 and CDR2: SGHVS, FQNEAQ. CDR3 size: 15 residues. The CDR3 DNA follows: TGTGCCAGCAGCTCCACGTGGCAGAGCTCTAATGGCTACACCTTC. Its protein is CASSSTWQSSNGYTF.

In its sample, this clone was seen a few times. The V and J genes are TRBV6-6 and TRBJ1-1; TRBD1 matches 7 bases. After removal of 4 bases from V and 0 bases from J, the junction contained 5 bases not matched to a gene. The CDR3 is 15 residues long. Germline V gene lookup returns CDR1 MNHNY and CDR2 SVGAGI (reference sequence). The CDR3 spells CASSFKTGMNTEAFF. The CDR3 region has the DNA TGTGCCAGCAGTTTCAAGACAGGGATGAACACTGAAGCTTTCTTT.

J is TRBJ2-7 and V is TRBV6-5, with 10 bases identical to TRBD2. This CDR3 has 15 residues. Trimming removed 6 bases from V and 3 bases from J; junction bases left unmatched: 8. The V gene's germline CDR1 is MNHEY and CDR2 SVGAGI. The CDR3 here is CASRSSLAGVYEQYF. The DNA of the CDR3 is TGTGCCAGCAGATCCAGCCTAGCGGGGGTCTACGAGCAGTACTTC.

The rearrangement links TRBV27 to TRBJ2-7; perhaps TRBD1 as D (5 bases). The CDR3 sequence is 14 residues long. V lost 2 bases to trimming and J lost 7 bases, with 15 bases between them. Germline CDR1 is MNHEY and CDR2 is SMNVEV (reference sequence). CDR3 sequence reads: CASSLRQGSLEQYF. The CDR3 nucleotides are TGTGCCAGCAGTTTACGGCAGGGCTCCCTTGAGCAGTACTTC.

This chain uses TRBV12-5 with TRBJ2-3; D gene unclear. Looked up from germline, CDR1 is LGHNT and CDR2 is FRNRAP. The CDR3 length is 14 residues. Trimming cost V 5 bases and J 4 bases, with 13 bases left between them. The DNA for the CDR3 is TGTGCTAGTGGTCCCGGAAGCCCGGCAGATACGCAGTATTTT. This translates into CASGPGSPADTQYF.

V usage is TRBV19 and J usage is TRBJ1-5; 7 nucleotides align to TRBD1. V lost 5 bases to trimming and J lost 5 bases; unmatched junction nucleotides: 9. The CDR3 extends over 15 amino acids. CDR1 is LNHDA, CDR2 SQIVND, per germline (reference sequence). The CDR3 DNA reads TGTGCCAGTAGTGCTTCCGGGACAGAGTATCAGCCCCAGCATTTT. Encoded protein: CASSASGTEYQPQHF.

The chain combines TRBV6-5 with TRBJ1-5; a possible D gene is TRBD1 (6 bases). The CDR3 consists of 13 residues. V was clipped by 8 bases and J by 9 bases, with 17 bases between them. CDR1 is MNHEY and CDR2 is SVGAGI in the germline V gene. In nucleotides, the CDR3 is TGTGCCAGCGGCGAAGACAGGTTTCGGCCCCAGCATTTT. Its protein product is CASGEDRFRPQHF.

In DNA, the CDR3 is TGTGCCAGCAGCTTAAGAGCGGGGGCCTTAAATGAGCAGTTCTTC. Translating it yields CASSLRAGALNEQFF. This chain links TRBV7-2 with TRBJ2-1, with 8 positions matching TRBD2. The trim removed 2 bases at V and 7 bases at J, leaving 7 bases unmatched. The CDR3 runs to 15 residues. Germline values: CDR1 SGHTA, CDR2 FQGNSA. Variable domain in full (rest from reference TRBV7-2 and TRBJ2-1): GAGVSQSPSNKVTEKGKDVELRCDPISGHTALYWYRQSLGQGLEFLIYFQGNSAPDKSGLPSDRFSAERTGGSVSTLTIQRTQQEDSAVYLCASSLRAGALNEQFFGPGTRLTVL.

This clone was recorded many times. The J gene is TRBJ1-1, the V gene TRBV5-1; D ambiguous. The V end lost 3 bases, the J end lost 8 bases, and 8 bases lay between the germline ends. The CDR3 is made up of 11 amino acids. Per the germline V gene, CDR1 is SGHRS and CDR2 is YFSETQ. CDR3 sequence reads: CASSYGPEAFF. The DNA of the CDR3 is TGCGCCAGCAGCTACGGACCCGAAGCTTTCTTT. Looking up the rest from reference TRBV5-1 and TRBJ1-1 gives the full variable domain: KAGVTQTPRYLIKTRGQQVTLSCSPISGHRSVSWYQQTPGQGLQFLFEYFSETQRNKGNFPGRFSGRQFSNSRSEMNVSTLELGDSALYLCASSYGPEAFFGQGTRLTVV.

V usage is TRBV4-2 and J usage is TRBJ2-1; D is unresolved. CDR1 and CDR2 (germline): LGHNA, YNFKEQ. Trimming removed 0 bases from V and 9 bases from J, with 6 bases in between. CDR3 size: 12 residues. The DNA of the CDR3 is TGTGCCAGCAGCCAAGATTTTGCTGAGCAGTTCTTC. Translating it yields CASSQDFAEQFF.

The sample holds a few counts of this clone. The chain recombines TRBV11-2 with TRBJ1-2, with a possible D match to TRBD1 (6 bases). Trimming cost V 4 bases and J 5 bases, with 17 bases left between them. The V gene's germline CDR1 is SGHAT and CDR2 FQNNGV. The CDR3 is 15 residues long. The CDR3 spells CASSSLRTDGYGYTF. CDR3 coding DNA: TGTGCCAGCAGCTCCCTCCGGACAGATGGATATGGCTACACCTTC.

The CDR3 DNA is TGTGCCAGCTCACCAGACAGAACACAATCACCCCTCCACTTT. It encodes CASSPDRTQSPLHF. The chain joins TRBV18 to TRBJ1-6; possible D gene TRBD1, 5 bases. CDR3 length equals 14 residues. V gave up 2 bases and J gave up 10 bases, with 12 bases separating them. The germline V gene encodes CDR1 KGHSH and CDR2 LQKENI.